This is a list of T cell receptor beta chains from one sample in a study of vaccination and CD4 T cells after COVID-19. TCRdb independently ran MiXCR on the PCR reads; one entry per CDR3 protein. The data hold approximately 19,000 distinct CDR3 sequences, with around three fifths observed a single time. The sample consisted of CD4+ T cells from blood, taken after SARS-CoV-2 vaccination. These receptors all come from a human donor who had recovered from COVID-19. Both conserved end residues are part of each CDR3. The D gene is left open where the match is weak. A clone size is listed for some rows: how often the clone was seen (once, few, many), or a class if it is expanded.

DNA: TGCAGTGCTAGAGATTCTAGCCAGCAAGAGACCCAGTACTTC
CDR3: CSARDSSQQETQYF
J: TRBJ2-5
D: NA
size: few
V: TRBV20-1

DNA: TGTGCCAGCAGCCCCAGGGAGGGCAATGAGCAGTTCTTC
CDR3: CASSPREGNEQFF
J: TRBJ2-1
D: TRBD2
size: NA
V: TRBV14

DNA: TGTGCCAGTATCCCACGGGACGGTTTTTTTCAGCCCCAGCATTTT
CDR3: CASIPRDGFFQPQHF
J: TRBJ1-5
D: NA
size: NA
V: TRBV19

DNA: TGTGCCAGCAGCTCCAAGTTGCTCGGGGAGCTGTTTTTT
CDR3: CASSSKLLGELFF
J: TRBJ2-2
D: NA
size: NA
V: TRBV7-8

DNA: TGTGCCAGCAGACGGACAGTGAACACTGAAGCTTTCTTT
CDR3: CASRRTVNTEAFF
J: TRBJ1-1
D: NA
size: few
V: TRBV12-3/TRBV12-4

DNA: TGTGCCAGCAGCTTAAGGACGGGCAGGTTTAATTCACCCCTCCACTTT
CDR3: CASSLRTGRFNSPLHF
J: TRBJ1-6
D: NA
size: few
V: TRBV7-8

DNA: TGTGCCAGCAGCCCCCAGGGGACAGATACGCAGTATTTT
CDR3: CASSPQGTDTQYF
J: TRBJ2-3
D: NA
size: few
V: TRBV7-6

DNA: TGTGCCAGCAACGAGCCCAAGGCAGGCAATCAGCCCCAGCATTTT
CDR3: CASNEPKAGNQPQHF
J: TRBJ1-5
D: NA
size: few
V: TRBV2

DNA: TGTGCCAGCAGCCCCTATAGGGCGAACACCGGGGAGCTGTTTTTT
CDR3: CASSPYRANTGELFF
J: TRBJ2-2
D: NA
size: NA
V: TRBV7-2

DNA: TGTGCCAGTAATAGTTGGGATCCTAATGAAAAACTGTTTTTT
CDR3: CASNSWDPNEKLFF
J: TRBJ1-4
D: NA
size: NA
V: TRBV19

DNA: TGTGCCAGCAGTTTCCGTGGTGGGGGACCTGGTAAAGAAGCTTTCTTT
CDR3: CASSFRGGGPGKEAFF
J: TRBJ1-1
D: NA
size: NA
V: TRBV28

DNA: TGCAGTGCTGAGCGACCGGGCGGGAGGGGTGAGACCCAGTACTTC
CDR3: CSAERPGGRGETQYF
J: TRBJ2-5
D: TRBD2
size: NA
V: TRBV20-1

DNA: TGTGCCAGTCAACGAGGCGGGAGCTCCTACGAGCAGTACTTC
CDR3: CASQRGGSSYEQYF
J: TRBJ2-7
D: TRBD2
size: NA
V: TRBV28

DNA: TGCAGTGCTGGTTCATCAATTAACTATGGCTACACCTTC
CDR3: CSAGSSINYGYTF
J: TRBJ1-2
D: NA
size: NA
V: TRBV20-1

DNA: TGTGCCACCAGTGAGGGATCTCGAAATGAGCAGTTCTTC
CDR3: CATSEGSRNEQFF
J: TRBJ2-1
D: NA
size: NA
V: TRBV24-1

DNA: TGCAGTGCTCGAACAGGGGGAGGGGGCTACACCTTC
CDR3: CSARTGGGGYTF
J: TRBJ1-2
D: TRBD1
size: few
V: TRBV20-1

DNA: TGTGCCAGCAGTCCGAATCGGGGCCAAGAGACCCAGTACTTC
CDR3: CASSPNRGQETQYF
J: TRBJ2-5
D: NA
size: NA
V: TRBV27

DNA: TGTGCCAGCAGCATCATGGATCTGAACACTGAAGCTTTCTTT
CDR3: CASSIMDLNTEAFF
J: TRBJ1-1
D: NA
size: NA
V: TRBV6-1

DNA: TGCAGTGCCGCGGGGAATCAGCCCCAGCATTTT
CDR3: CSAAGNQPQHF
J: TRBJ1-5
D: NA
size: NA
V: TRBV20-1

DNA: TGTGCCAGCAGTCTGTGGGGCTCGGTGGAGACCCAGTACTTC
CDR3: CASSLWGSVETQYF
J: TRBJ2-5
D: NA
size: NA
V: TRBV28

DNA: TGCAGTGCTAGAGTAAGGCCCACCGGGGAGCTGTTTTTT
CDR3: CSARVRPTGELFF
J: TRBJ2-2
D: NA
size: few
V: TRBV20-1

DNA: TGTGCCAGCGGGACGCAAGAGACCCAGTACTTC
CDR3: CASGTQETQYF
J: TRBJ2-5
D: NA
size: NA
V: TRBV2

DNA: TGTGCCAATGACGCGATAGACGACGGGGAGCTGTTTTTT
CDR3: CANDAIDDGELFF
J: TRBJ2-2
D: NA
size: few
V: TRBV21-1

DNA: TGTGCCAGCAGTCGATCGCCCCCGGGACATGGGGTTGAAAAACTGTTTTTT
CDR3: CASSRSPPGHGVEKLFF
J: TRBJ1-4
D: NA
size: NA
V: TRBV27

DNA: TGCAGTGCCCAAGCAGGGGGAAACACCATATATTTT
CDR3: CSAQAGGNTIYF
J: TRBJ1-3
D: NA
size: NA
V: TRBV20-1

DNA: TGCAGCGTAACAGGGACTAGCGGTTTCTACTACGAGCAGTACTTC
CDR3: CSVTGTSGFYYEQYF
J: TRBJ2-7
D: TRBD2
size: NA
V: TRBV29-1

DNA: TGTGCCACCAGCAGAGGGACAGGGGTAGGGTATGGCTACACCTTC
CDR3: CATSRGTGVGYGYTF
J: TRBJ1-2
D: TRBD1
size: NA
V: TRBV15

DNA: TGTGCCAGCAGTGACGTGGGACAGACTAATGAAAAACTGTTTTTT
CDR3: CASSDVGQTNEKLFF
J: TRBJ1-4
D: TRBD1
size: NA
V: TRBV2

DNA: TGTGCCAGCAGCATCGAGGACACTCCGGGAACAGATACGCAGTATTTT
CDR3: CASSIEDTPGTDTQYF
J: TRBJ2-3
D: NA
size: NA
V: TRBV7-2

DNA: TGTGCCAGTAGTATCGGTTGGGGACAGGGGAATTCACCCCTCCACTTT
CDR3: CASSIGWGQGNSPLHF
J: TRBJ1-6
D: TRBD1
size: NA
V: TRBV19

DNA: TGCAGTGCTAGGCCTAGGGAGGTGGGGCAGTATTTT
CDR3: CSARPREVGQYF
J: TRBJ2-3
D: NA
size: few
V: TRBV20-1

DNA: TGCGCCAGCAGCTTGGTCGTGAACACTGAAGCTTTCTTT
CDR3: CASSLVVNTEAFF
J: TRBJ1-1
D: NA
size: NA
V: TRBV5-1

DNA: TGTGCCAGCAGCTATGGGACAGGGCAAAAAGCTTTCTTT
CDR3: CASSYGTGQKAFF
J: TRBJ1-1
D: TRBD1
size: NA
V: TRBV7-2

DNA: TGTGCCAGCAACTCCGGGACAGCGAACACCGGGGAGCTGTTTTTT
CDR3: CASNSGTANTGELFF
J: TRBJ2-2
D: TRBD1
size: NA
V: TRBV6-1

DNA: TGTGCCAGCTATGGACAGGGGGGGAATGAGCAGTTCTTC
CDR3: CASYGQGGNEQFF
J: TRBJ2-1
D: TRBD1
size: NA
V: TRBV2

DNA: TGTGCCAGCAGCTCCTCCTTGGCAGCTAACACTGAAGCTTTCTTT
CDR3: CASSSSLAANTEAFF
J: TRBJ1-1
D: NA
size: NA
V: TRBV7-2

DNA: TGTGCCAGCAGTGAATATAAAGCGGGGCCGAACTATGGCTACACCTTC
CDR3: CASSEYKAGPNYGYTF
J: TRBJ1-2
D: NA
size: few
V: TRBV25-1

DNA: TGCAGTGCTAGAGGCCGATTTAGCGGGAGCGCCTACGAGCAGTACTTC
CDR3: CSARGRFSGSAYEQYF
J: TRBJ2-7
D: TRBD2
size: NA
V: TRBV20-1

DNA: TGTGCCAGCAGCTTAGGCCTCACTAGCGGGAGCGAGGAGACCCAGTACTTC
CDR3: CASSLGLTSGSEETQYF
J: TRBJ2-5
D: TRBD2
size: few
V: TRBV7-8

DNA: TGTGCCAGCAGTTACAGCGAGAGAACCACAGATACGCAGTATTTT
CDR3: CASSYSERTTDTQYF
J: TRBJ2-3
D: NA
size: NA
V: TRBV6-2/TRBV6-3

DNA: TGTGCCAGCAGCCCGTTAATAGGGTCACCCCTCCACTTT
CDR3: CASSPLIGSPLHF
J: TRBJ1-6
D: NA
size: NA
V: TRBV7-2